Shown below are 18 T cell receptor beta chains from a single sample sequenced in a study of cytomegalovirus exposure and HLA in healthy donors. In the PCR, 60 Vbeta and 13 Jbeta primers were used. Measured with immunoSEQ multiplex PCR; TCRdb has only the in-frame clones, and not every one. Here the sample spans 160,000 or so clones, about three quarters being singletons. Sequenced input: PBMCs. Source of these receptors: a woman in her thirties or forties in good health and CMV-seronegative.

The rearrangement joins TRBV18 to TRBJ2-3; D possibly corresponds to TRBD2 (6 bases). Germline V gene sequence: CDR1 KGHSH, CDR2 LQKENI. The V gene lost 0 bases and the J gene lost 5 bases, with 9 bases spanning the gap. The CDR3 is 14 residues long. CDR3 coding DNA: TGTGCCAGCTCACCACCCGGGAGCGTAGATACGCAGTATTTT. Translated, it gives CASSPPGSVDTQYF.

With respect to this clone: Other DNA variants within this sample encode the same CDR3. The gene calls are TRBV10-3 and TRBJ1-1, with a possible D match to TRBD1 (5 bases). This CDR3 is built from 15 residues. Trimming took off 0 bases at V and 1 base at J, with 9 bases between the two ends. Per the germline V gene, CDR1 is ENHRY and CDR2 is SYGVKD. CDR3 loop: CAISESRQGNTEAFF. The CDR3 region has the DNA TGTGCCATCAGTGAGTCCCGGCAGGGGAACACTGAAGCTTTCTTT.

The chain is built from TRBV18 and TRBJ2-3; 10 bases match TRBD2. The CDR3 has 15 residues. Germline CDR1 reads KGHSH; CDR2 reads LQKENI. V trimming: 4 bases; J trimming: 3 bases; junction bases outside the gene matches: 4. The CDR3 is CASSRAGGQTDTQYF. The CDR3 coding sequence is TGTGCCAGCTCACGAGCGGGGGGGCAGACAGATACGCAGTATTTT.

The rearrangement uses TRBV5-3 and TRBJ1-2; TRBD1 is a possible D gene (5 bases). TRBV5-3 is designated an ORF whose function remains uncertain. This CDR3 is 16 amino acids long. Trimming took off 0 bases at V and 4 bases at J, with 16 bases between the two ends. The chain's CDR3 is CARSLEGLGRAYGYTF. DNA for the CDR3: TGTGCCAGAAGCTTGGAGGGGCTGGGGAGGGCCTATGGCTACACCTTC.

The chain joins TRBV2 to TRBJ2-1; the D gene is possibly TRBD2 (6 bases). Trimming took 6 bases from V and 6 from J, leaving 9 bases between them. CDR1 SNHLY and CDR2 FYNNEI come from the germline V gene. This CDR3 has 12 residues. CDR3 bases: TGTGCCAGCAGGGCGACTAGCAATGAGCAGTTCTTC. Translated, it gives CASRATSNEQFF.

The V call is TRBV5-5, the J call TRBJ2-5; 12 positions agree with TRBD2. Germline CDR1 is SGHKS and CDR2 is YYEKEE (reference sequence). The CDR3 contains 16 residues. J gave up 5 bases and V 3 bases, and 8 bases lay outside the gene matches. The CDR3, as DNA: TGTGCCAGCAGCTCCCTAGCGGGGGGGCTCGGGGAGACCCAGTACTTC. This sequence encodes CASSSLAGGLGETQYF.

This chain connects TRBV6-5 to TRBJ1-6; unclear D gene. The CDR3 totals 15 residues. Germline loops: CDR1 MNHEY, CDR2 SVGAGI. V lost 2 bases and J 5 bases, leaving 10 bases between the germline ends. The CDR3 bases are TGTGCCAGCAGTTACAACCGGGTCGATAATTCACCCCTCCACTTT. It codes for CASSYNRVDNSPLHF.

V and J are TRBV5-1 and TRBJ2-5; D remains unclear. Trimming took 2 bases from V and 5 from J, leaving 4 bases between them. This CDR3 has 11 amino acids. In germline, CDR1 is SGHRS, CDR2 YFSETQ. The CDR3 sequence: CASSFEETQYF. The CDR3 nucleotides are TGCGCCAGCAGCTTTGAGGAGACCCAGTACTTC.

The chain has TRBV2 and TRBJ2-5; TRBD2 aligns across 8 bases. Germline V gene lookup returns CDR1 SNHLY and CDR2 FYNNEI. After removal of 2 bases from V and 14 bases from J, the junction contained 10 bases not matched to a gene. This CDR3 spans 13 amino acids. Written as DNA, the CDR3 is TGTGCCAGCAGTGAATATTCCCGGGGGGGCCACTACTTC. Amino acid sequence: CASSEYSRGGHYF. Filled out from reference TRBV2 and TRBJ2-5, the complete variable domain reads EPEVTQTPSHQVTQMGQEVILRCVPISNHLYFYWYRQILGQKVEFLVSFYNNEISEKSEIFDDQFSVERPDGSNFTLKIRSTKLEDSAMYFCASSEYSRGGHYFGPGTRLLVL.

The chain is built from TRBV10-3 and TRBJ2-7; TRBD1 matches at 9 bases. CDR3 length equals 14 residues. J was trimmed by 6 bases and V by 2 bases; bases with no gene match: 5. The V gene's germline CDR1 is ENHRY and CDR2 SYGVKD. The CDR3 sequence is CAISEVQGAFEQYF. The CDR3 nucleotides read TGTGCCATCAGTGAGGTACAGGGGGCCTTCGAGCAGTACTTC.

The rearrangement uses TRBV6-5 and TRBJ1-1; 7 positions match TRBD1. Germline V gives CDR1 MNHEY, CDR2 SVGAGI. V was clipped by 2 bases and J by 8 bases; unmatched bases: 5. There are 13 residues in the CDR3. CDR3 DNA sequence: TGTGCCAGCAGTTACCACCCCAGGGGGGAAGCTTTCTTT. Encoded protein: CASSYHPRGEAFF.

This clone has a single count. The rearrangement joins TRBV2 to TRBJ1-1; 7 bases fit TRBD1. Trimming at V came to 7 bases and at J to 0 bases, leaving 5 bases not matched to a gene. This CDR3 region has 14 residues. Germline V CDR1 and CDR2: SNHLY, FYNNEI. This chain's CDR3 is CASKLQGLNTEAFF. The CDR3 nucleotides are TGTGCCAGCAAACTACAGGGGTTGAACACTGAAGCTTTCTTT.

Written as DNA, the CDR3 is TGTGCCAGCAGCTTAGCAGGTCGGACAGGACTTTTCGAGACCCAGTACTTC. Amino acids: CASSLAGRTGLFETQYF. The V call is TRBV7-2, the J call TRBJ2-5, with TRBD1 matching over 7 bases. There are 17 residues in the CDR3. Germline CDR1 SGHTA, CDR2 FQGNSA. Unmatched junction bases numbered 12, after V lost 0 bases and J lost 5 bases.

Only one count was recorded for this clone. This chain connects TRBV6-1 to TRBJ1-2; TRBD1 agrees at 9 bases. The CDR3 sequence is 12 residues long. Germline V gene data show CDR1 as MNHNS and CDR2 as SASEGT. The V segment lost 6 bases and the J segment 7 bases; nucleotides outside the gene matches: 3. The CDR3 bases are TGTGCCAGCAGACCGGGACAGGGTGGCTACACCTTC. Translating gives CASRPGQGGYTF.

The J gene is TRBJ2-1, the V gene TRBV6-4; weak D call: TRBD1 (6 bases). With 11 bases removed from V and 9 bases from J, the gap between germline ends came to 17 bases. The germline V gene encodes CDR1 MRHNA and CDR2 SNTAGT. The CDR3 is 12 residues long. The CDR3 sequence is CAGHRAVCEQFF. The CDR3 DNA reads as TGTGCCGGCCACAGGGCGGTTTGTGAGCAGTTCTTC.

A few counts support this clone. The chain has TRBV6-5 and TRBJ1-6, with D uncertain. CDR3 length equals 13 residues. V lost 7 bases to trimming and J lost 5 bases, with 9 bases between them. The germline gives CDR1 MNHEY, CDR2 SVGAGI. CDR3 residues: CASNGGDNSPLHF. The CDR3 DNA sequence: TGTGCCAGCAATGGCGGAGATAATTCACCCCTCCACTTT.

The V gene is TRBV11-2, the J gene TRBJ1-2, with D unclear. Trimming shortened V by 5 bases and J by 3 bases, and 19 bases separated the two germline ends. CDR1 SGHAT and CDR2 FQNNGV come from the germline V gene. The CDR3 has 16 amino acids. The CDR3 region has the DNA TGTGCCAGCAGCGCCCGGGCCGAGGGAGCGGACTATGGCTACACCTTC. Translation: CASSARAEGADYGYTF.

The rearrangement joins TRBV2 to TRBJ1-2; no clear D gene. The CDR3 totals 11 residues. The V gene's germline CDR1 is SNHLY and CDR2 FYNNEI. V was trimmed by 7 bases and J by 5 bases, leaving 8 bases between them. The chain's CDR3 is CASMDYYGYTF. The CDR3 DNA follows: TGTGCCAGCATGGACTATTATGGCTACACCTTC.